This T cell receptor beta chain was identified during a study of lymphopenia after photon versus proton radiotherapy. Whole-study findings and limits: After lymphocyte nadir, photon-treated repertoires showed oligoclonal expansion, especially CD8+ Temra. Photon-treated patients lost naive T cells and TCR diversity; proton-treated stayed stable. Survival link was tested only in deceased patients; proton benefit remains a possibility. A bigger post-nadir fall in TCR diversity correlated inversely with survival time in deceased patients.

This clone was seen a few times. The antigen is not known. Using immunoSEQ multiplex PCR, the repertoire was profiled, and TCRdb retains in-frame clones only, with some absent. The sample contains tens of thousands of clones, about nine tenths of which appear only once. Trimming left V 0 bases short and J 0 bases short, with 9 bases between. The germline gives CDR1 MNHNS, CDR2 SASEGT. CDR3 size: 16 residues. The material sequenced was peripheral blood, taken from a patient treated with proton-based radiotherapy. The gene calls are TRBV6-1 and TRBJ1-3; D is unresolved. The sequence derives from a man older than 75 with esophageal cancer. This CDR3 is CASSEALADSGNTIYF. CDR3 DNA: TGTGCCAGCAGTGAAGCGTTGGCAGACTCTGGAAACACCATATATTTT.